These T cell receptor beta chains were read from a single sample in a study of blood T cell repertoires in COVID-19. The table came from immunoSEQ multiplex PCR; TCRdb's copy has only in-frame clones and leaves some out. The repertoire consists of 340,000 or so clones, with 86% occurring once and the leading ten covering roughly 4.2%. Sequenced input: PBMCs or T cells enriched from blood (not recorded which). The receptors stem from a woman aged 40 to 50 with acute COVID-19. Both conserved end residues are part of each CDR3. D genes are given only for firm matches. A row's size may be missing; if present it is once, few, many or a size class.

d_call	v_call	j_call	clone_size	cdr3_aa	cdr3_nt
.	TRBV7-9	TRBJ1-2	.	CASSRRQVVGLNYGYTF	TGTGCCAGCAGCCGGAGACAGGTTGTTGGTCTTAACTATGGCTACACCTTC
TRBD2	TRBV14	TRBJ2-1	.	CASSTLSSGVYNEQFF	TGTGCCAGCAGCACCCTCTCTAGCGGAGTCTACAATGAGCAGTTCTTC
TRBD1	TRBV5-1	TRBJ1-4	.	CASSREGQLNEKLFF	TGCGCCAGCAGCCGGGAGGGACAGCTTAATGAAAAACTGTTTTTT
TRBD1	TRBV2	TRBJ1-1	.	CAKHTGGTEAFF	TGTGCCAAGCATACAGGGGGCACTGAAGCTTTCTTT
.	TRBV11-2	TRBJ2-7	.	CASSLPLLREQYF	TGTGCCAGCAGCTTACCACTACTACGCGAGCAGTACTTC
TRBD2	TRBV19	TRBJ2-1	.	CASSASGDYNEQFF	TGTGCCAGTAGTGCTAGCGGGGATTACAATGAGCAGTTCTTC
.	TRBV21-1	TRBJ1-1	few	CASSPPRRDRGLENTEAFF	TGTGCCAGCAGCCCCCCCCGCCGGGACAGGGGCCTCGAGAACACTGAAGCTTTCTTT
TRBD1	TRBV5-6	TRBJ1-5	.	CASSSRDREYQPQHF	TGTGCCAGCAGCTCGAGGGACAGGGAATATCAGCCCCAGCATTTT
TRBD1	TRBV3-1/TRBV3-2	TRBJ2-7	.	CASTPGGPGEQYF	TGTGCCAGCACCCCAGGGGGCCCTGGCGAGCAGTACTTC
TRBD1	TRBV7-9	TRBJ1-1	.	CASSFLTGNTEAFF	TGTGCCAGCAGCTTCCTGACAGGGAATACTGAAGCTTTCTTT
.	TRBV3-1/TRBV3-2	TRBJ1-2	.	CASSQESGYGYTF	TGTGCCAGCAGCCAAGAATCCGGCTATGGCTACACCTTC
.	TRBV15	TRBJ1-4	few	CATSRDRREKLFF	TGTGCCACCAGCAGAGATCGGCGGGAAAAACTGTTTTTT
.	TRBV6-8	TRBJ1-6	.	CASSYPTGKYNSPLHF	TGTGCCAGCAGTTACCCGACGGGAAAATATAATTCACCCCTCCACTTT
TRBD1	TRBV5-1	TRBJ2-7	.	CASSSGQGAYEQYF	TGCGCCAGCAGCTCCGGACAGGGGGCTTACGAGCAGTACTTC
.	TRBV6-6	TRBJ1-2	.	CASSSPGGPGYGYTF	TGTGCCAGCAGTAGCCCCGGGGGGCCGGGGTATGGCTACACCTTC
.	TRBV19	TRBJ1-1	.	CASSFSGNTEAFF	TGTGCCAGTAGTTTCTCCGGGAACACTGAAGCTTTCTTT
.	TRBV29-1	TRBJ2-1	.	CSVGAYEQFF	TGCAGCGTTGGGGCCTATGAGCAGTTCTTC
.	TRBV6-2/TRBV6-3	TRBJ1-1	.	CASSYRAVGRNTEAFF	TGTGCCAGCAGTTACAGGGCAGTGGGGAGAAACACTGAAGCTTTCTTT
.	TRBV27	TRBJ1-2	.	CASSLEGVNGYTF	TGTGCCAGCAGTTTAGAAGGGGTGAATGGCTACACCTTC
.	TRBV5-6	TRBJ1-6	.	CASSPLGGSYNSPLHF	TGTGCCAGCAGCCCCCTGGGGGGCTCCTATAATTCACCCCTCCACTTT
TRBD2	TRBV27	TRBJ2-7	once	CASSFFSGSPYEQYF	TGTGCCAGCAGTTTTTTTAGCGGGAGTCCCTACGAGCAGTACTTC
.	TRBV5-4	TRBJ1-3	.	CASSPQQGSGNTIYF	TGTGCCAGCAGCCCCCAACAGGGTTCTGGAAACACCATATATTTT
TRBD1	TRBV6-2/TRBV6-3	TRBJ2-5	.	CASSPRQGRLRETQYF	TGTGCCAGCAGTCCCAGACAGGGGCGCCTCCGGGAGACCCAGTACTTC
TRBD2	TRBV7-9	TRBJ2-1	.	CASSLLAGGLHEQFF	TGTGCCAGCAGCCTACTAGCGGGGGGGCTTCATGAGCAGTTCTTC
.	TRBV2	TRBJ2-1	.	CASKRSVNNEQFF	TGTGCCAGCAAGCGTAGTGTTAACAATGAGCAGTTCTTC
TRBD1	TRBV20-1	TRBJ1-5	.	CSASLPGTGYNQPQHF	TGCAGTGCTAGTCTCCCCGGGACAGGGTACAATCAGCCCCAGCATTTT
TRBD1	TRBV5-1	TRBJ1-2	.	CASSLGDTRDRSYGYTF	TGCGCCAGCAGCCTTGGAGATACCCGGGACAGATCTTATGGCTACACCTTC
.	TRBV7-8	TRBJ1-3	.	CASSLVPTGSGNTIYF	TGTGCCAGCAGCTTAGTTCCGACAGGCTCTGGAAACACCATATATTTT
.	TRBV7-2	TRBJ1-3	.	CASSLSTLKGNTIYF	TGTGCCAGCAGCCTGAGCACGCTAAAGGGAAACACCATATATTTT
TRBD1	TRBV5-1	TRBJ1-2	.	CASSLRQGAMNYGYTF	TGCGCCAGCAGCTTGAGACAGGGGGCAATGAACTATGGCTACACCTTC
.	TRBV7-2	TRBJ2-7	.	CASSTGTYYEQYF	TGTGCCAGCAGTACGGGGACATACTACGAGCAGTACTTC
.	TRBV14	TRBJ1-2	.	CASSLGGGNYGYTF	TGTGCCAGCAGCCTTGGCGGGGGTAACTATGGCTACACCTTC
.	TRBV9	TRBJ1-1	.	CASSVGHRDTEAFF	TGTGCCAGCAGCGTCGGACATAGGGACACTGAAGCTTTCTTT
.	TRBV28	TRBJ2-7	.	CASSDGGSYEQYF	TGTGCCAGCAGCGACGGGGGATCCTACGAGCAGTACTTC
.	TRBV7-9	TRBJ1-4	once	CASSLGQVPNEKLFF	TGTGCCAGCAGCTTAGGACAGGTGCCTAATGAAAAACTGTTTTTT
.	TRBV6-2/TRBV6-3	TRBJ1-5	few	CASSYGQGVIGNQPQHF	TGTGCCAGCAGTTACGGGCAGGGTGTAATCGGCAATCAGCCCCAGCATTTT
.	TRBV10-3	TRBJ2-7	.	CAISDDRSYEQYF	TGTGCCATCAGTGACGACAGGTCCTACGAGCAGTACTTC
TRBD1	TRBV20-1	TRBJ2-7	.	CSASTGETYEQYF	TGCAGTGCTAGTACAGGGGAAACCTACGAGCAGTACTTC
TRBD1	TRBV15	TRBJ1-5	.	CATTGTGGIQPQHF	TGTGCCACCACCGGGACAGGGGGCATTCAGCCCCAGCATTTT
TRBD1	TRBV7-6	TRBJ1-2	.	CASSSDASTGVYGYTF	TGTGCCAGCAGCTCGGACGCGTCGACAGGGGTCTATGGCTACACCTTC
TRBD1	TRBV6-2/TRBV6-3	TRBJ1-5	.	CASSYSWTGAGNQPQHF	TGTGCCAGCAGTTACTCCTGGACAGGGGCAGGCAATCAGCCCCAGCATTTT
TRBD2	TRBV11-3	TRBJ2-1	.	CASSLGSSGSYNEQFF	TGTGCCAGCAGCTTAGGATCTAGCGGCTCCTACAATGAGCAGTTCTTC
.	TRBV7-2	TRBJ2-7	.	CASSLVTRVREQYF	TGTGCCAGCAGCTTAGTTACCAGGGTGCGCGAGCAGTACTTC
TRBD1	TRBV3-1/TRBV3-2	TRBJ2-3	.	CASSQRDRHRTDTQYF	TGTGCCAGCAGCCAGAGGGACAGACATCGCACAGATACGCAGTATTTT
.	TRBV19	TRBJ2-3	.	CASSNPGTGTDTQYF	TGTGCCAGTAGTAACCCCGGGACTGGCACAGATACGCAGTATTTT
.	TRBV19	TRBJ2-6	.	CASSIRASQPGANVLTF	TGTGCCAGTAGTATTAGGGCTAGCCAGCCTGGGGCCAACGTCCTGACTTTC
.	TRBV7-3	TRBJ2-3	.	CASSLFAGLGGTDTQYF	TGTGCCAGCAGCTTATTCGCGGGGCTCGGCGGCACAGATACGCAGTATTTT
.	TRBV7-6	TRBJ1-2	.	CASSLVAGYMRGYTF	TGTGCCAGCAGCTTAGTAGCAGGGTATATGAGGGGCTACACCTTC
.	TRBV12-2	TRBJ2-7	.	CASRIQAGELHEQYF	TGTGCAAGTCGCATCCAAGCGGGAGAATTACACGAGCAGTACTTC